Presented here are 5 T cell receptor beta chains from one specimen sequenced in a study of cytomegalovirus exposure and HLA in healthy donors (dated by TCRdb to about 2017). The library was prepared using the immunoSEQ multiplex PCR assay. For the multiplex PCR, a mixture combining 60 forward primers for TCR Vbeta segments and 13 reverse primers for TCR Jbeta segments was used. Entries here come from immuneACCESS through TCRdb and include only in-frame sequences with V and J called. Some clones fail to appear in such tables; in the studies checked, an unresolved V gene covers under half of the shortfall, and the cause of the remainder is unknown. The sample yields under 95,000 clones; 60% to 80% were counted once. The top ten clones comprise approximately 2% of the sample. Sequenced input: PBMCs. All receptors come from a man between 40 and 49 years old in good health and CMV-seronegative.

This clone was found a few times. The CDR3 loop reads CASSGLVAGGHRDTQYF. The CDR3 coding sequence is TGTGCCAGCAGCGGCTTAGTGGCGGGAGGGCATAGGGATACGCAGTATTTT. V gene TRBV4-2 combines with J gene TRBJ2-3; 9 nucleotides align to TRBD2. The J segment lost 6 bases and the V segment lost 5 bases, leaving 15 bases of the junction unmatched. The CDR3 length is 17 residues. Germline V gene data show CDR1 as LGHNA and CDR2 as YNFKEQ.

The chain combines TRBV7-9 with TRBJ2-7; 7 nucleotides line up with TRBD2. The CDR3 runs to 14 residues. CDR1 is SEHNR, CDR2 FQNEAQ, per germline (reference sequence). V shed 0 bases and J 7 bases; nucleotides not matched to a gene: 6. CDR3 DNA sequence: TGTGCCAGCAGCTTAGCTCCAGGGCGGGGGGAGCAGTACTTC. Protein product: CASSLAPGRGEQYF.

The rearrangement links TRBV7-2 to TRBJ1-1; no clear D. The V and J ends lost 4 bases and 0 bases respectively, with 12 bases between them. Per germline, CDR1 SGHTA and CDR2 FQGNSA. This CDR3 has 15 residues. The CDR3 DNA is TGTGCCAGCAGCTACAGAATCGGATTGAACACTGAAGCTTTCTTT. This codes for CASSYRIGLNTEAFF.

CDR3 DNA: TGCAGCGTGCTGGACAGGGACATTTACTCTGGGGCCAACGTCCTGACTTTC. This gives the protein CSVLDRDIYSGANVLTF. The chain joins TRBV29-1 to TRBJ2-6; TRBD1 matches at 8 bases. This CDR3 region has 17 residues. The V and J ends lost 6 bases and 0 bases, in that order; junction bases with no gene match: 10. CDR1 and CDR2 (germline): SQVTM, ANQGSEA.

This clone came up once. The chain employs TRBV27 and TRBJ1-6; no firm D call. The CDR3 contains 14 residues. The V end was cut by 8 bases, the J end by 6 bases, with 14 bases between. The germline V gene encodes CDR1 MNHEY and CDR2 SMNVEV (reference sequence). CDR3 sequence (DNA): TGTGCCAGCCGCCTTGCGGGATTTAATTCACCCCTCCACTTT. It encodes CASRLAGFNSPLHF.